The rows below give T cell receptor beta chains drawn from one sample of a study of early T cells in non-severe SARS-CoV-2 infection. One entry per CDR3 protein results from TCRdb running MiXCR on the 5' RACE reads. This table has some 70,000 distinct CDR3 sequences, just under 5% appearing once. The sample taken for sequencing was whole blood. The receptors were sampled from an adult who was a healthcare worker with PCR-confirmed SARS-CoV-2 infection or an uninfected control (not recorded which). Each CDR3 is given with its conserved first and last residue. Fields, in order: clone size, V gene, J gene, D gene, CDR3 DNA, CDR3 protein. The D gene is left open where the match is weak. Clone size, where shown, is once, few, many, or a class for clones that have expanded.

few	TRBV7-2	TRBJ1-3	NA	TGTGCCAGCAGCTTAGGACGGCACTCTGGAAACACCATATATTTT	CASSLGRHSGNTIYF
NA	TRBV7-2	TRBJ2-1	NA	TGTGCCAGCAGCTTAACTAACCTCTCTAGCCGGCAGTTCTTC	CASSLTNLSSRQFF
few	TRBV20-1	TRBJ2-1	TRBD2	TGCAGTGCTGGGACTAGCGGGGGGAACAATGAGCAGTTCTTC	CSAGTSGGNNEQFF
many	TRBV7-9	TRBJ1-5	NA	TGTGCCAGCAGCATATGGAGGGGGACCGAGAGCAATCAGCCCCAGCATTTT	CASSIWRGTESNQPQHF
many	TRBV20-1	TRBJ1-2	NA	TGCAGTGCTAGAGATCGGGGTGGCTACACCTTC	CSARDRGGYTF
NA	TRBV7-9	TRBJ2-6	NA	TGTGCCAGCAGCTTGGGACGGCCCTCTGGGGCCAACGTCCTGACTTTC	CASSLGRPSGANVLTF
many	TRBV29-1	TRBJ2-1	NA	TGCAGCGTTGGGGGGGCGCGGCAGCTCTCCTACAATGAGCAGTTCTTC	CSVGGARQLSYNEQFF
NA	TRBV24-1	TRBJ2-1	TRBD2	TGTGCCACCAGTCTAGCGGGAGCTGAGGAAAATGAGCAGTTCTTC	CATSLAGAEENEQFF
many	TRBV3-1	TRBJ2-1	NA	TGTGCCAGCAGCCTACGTGAGAGATATCGGTTCTTC	CASSLRERYRFF
few	TRBV7-3	TRBJ2-7	NA	TGTGCCAGCAGCTCCGAACTATACTACGAGCAGTACTTC	CASSSELYYEQYF
few	TRBV7-9	TRBJ2-2	NA	TGTGCCAGCAGCAAATCTGGGGAGCTGTTTTTT	CASSKSGELFF
many	TRBV4-1	TRBJ1-3	NA	TGCGCCAGCAGCGTTGGAAACACCATATATTTT	CASSVGNTIYF
NA	TRBV5-6	TRBJ1-5	NA	TGTGCCAGCAGCCAAGGACCCAGCAATCAGCCCCAGCATTTT	CASSQGPSNQPQHF
NA	TRBV7-2	TRBJ2-7	NA	TGTGTCAGCAGCTTAACTGGATCTGACTACGAGCAGTACTTC	CVSSLTGSDYEQYF
few	TRBV10-1	TRBJ1-2	TRBD1	TGCGCCAGCAGTACAGGGGCCGCGGGCTATGGCTACACCTTC	CASSTGAAGYGYTF
many	TRBV6-2/TRBV6-3	TRBJ2-4	NA	TGTGCCAGCAGTTATCGGGGTGGCATTCAGTACTTC	CASSYRGGIQYF